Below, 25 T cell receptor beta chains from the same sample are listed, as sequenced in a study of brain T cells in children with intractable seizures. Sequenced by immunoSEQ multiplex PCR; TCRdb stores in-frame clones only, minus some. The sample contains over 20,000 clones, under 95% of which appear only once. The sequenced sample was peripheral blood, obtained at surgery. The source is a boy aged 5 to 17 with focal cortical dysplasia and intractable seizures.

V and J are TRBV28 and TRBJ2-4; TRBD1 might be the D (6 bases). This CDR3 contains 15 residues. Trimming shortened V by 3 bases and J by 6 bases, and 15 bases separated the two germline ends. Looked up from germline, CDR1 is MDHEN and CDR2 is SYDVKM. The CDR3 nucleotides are TGTGCCAGCAGTTTGGATTCGCAGGGGAGAAACATTCAGTACTTC. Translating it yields CASSLDSQGRNIQYF.

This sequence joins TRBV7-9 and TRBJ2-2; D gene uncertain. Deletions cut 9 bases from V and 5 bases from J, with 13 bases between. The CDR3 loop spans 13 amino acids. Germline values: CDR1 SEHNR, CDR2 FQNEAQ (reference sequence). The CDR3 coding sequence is TGTGCCAGTATACGGACGGATACCGGGGAGCTGTTTTTT. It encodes CASIRTDTGELFF.

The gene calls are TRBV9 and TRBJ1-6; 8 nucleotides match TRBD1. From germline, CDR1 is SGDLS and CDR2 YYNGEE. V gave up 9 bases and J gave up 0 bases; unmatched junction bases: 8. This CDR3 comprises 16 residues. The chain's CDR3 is CATSRGPSSYNSPLHF. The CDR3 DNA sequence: TGTGCCACCTCCAGGGGGCCGAGCTCCTATAATTCACCCCTCCACTTT. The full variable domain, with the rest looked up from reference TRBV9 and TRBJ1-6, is DSGVTQTPKHLITATGQRVTLRCSPRSGDLSVYWYQQSLDQGLQFLIQYYNGEERAKGNILERFSAQQFPDLHSELNLSSLELGDSALYFCATSRGPSSYNSPLHFGNGTRLTVT.

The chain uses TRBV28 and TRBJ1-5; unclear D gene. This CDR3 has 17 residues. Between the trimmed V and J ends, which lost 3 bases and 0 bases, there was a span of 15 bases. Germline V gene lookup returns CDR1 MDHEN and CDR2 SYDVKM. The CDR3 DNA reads TGTGCCAGCAGTTTGAGGGCAGTACGATATAGCAATCAGCCCCAGCATTTT. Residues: CASSLRAVRYSNQPQHF. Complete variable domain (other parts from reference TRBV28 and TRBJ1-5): DVKVTQSSRYLVKRTGEKVFLECVQDMDHENMFWYRQDPGLGLRLIYFSYDVKMKEKGDIPEGYSVSREKKERFSLILESASTNQTSMYLCASSLRAVRYSNQPQHFGDGTRLSIL.

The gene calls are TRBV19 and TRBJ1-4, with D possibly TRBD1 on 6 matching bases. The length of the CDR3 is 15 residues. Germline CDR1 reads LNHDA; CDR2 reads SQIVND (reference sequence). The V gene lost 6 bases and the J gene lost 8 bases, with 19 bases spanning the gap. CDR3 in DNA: TGTGCCAGTAGGCCCCCCGGGGGCGAATGGGAAAAACTGTTTTTT. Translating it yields CASRPPGGEWEKLFF.

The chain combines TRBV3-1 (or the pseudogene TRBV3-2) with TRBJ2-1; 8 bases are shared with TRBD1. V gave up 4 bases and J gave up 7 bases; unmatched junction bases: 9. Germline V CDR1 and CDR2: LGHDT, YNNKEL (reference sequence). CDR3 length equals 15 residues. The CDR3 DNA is TGTGCCAGCAGCCGTCTACAGGGGGGCTCTAATGAGCAGTTCTTC. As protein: CASSRLQGGSNEQFF.

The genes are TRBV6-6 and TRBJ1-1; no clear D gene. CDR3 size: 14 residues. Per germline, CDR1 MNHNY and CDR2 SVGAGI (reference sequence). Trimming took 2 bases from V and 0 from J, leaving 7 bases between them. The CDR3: CASSYPTLNTEAFF. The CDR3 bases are TGTGCCAGCAGTTACCCGACACTGAACACTGAAGCTTTCTTT.

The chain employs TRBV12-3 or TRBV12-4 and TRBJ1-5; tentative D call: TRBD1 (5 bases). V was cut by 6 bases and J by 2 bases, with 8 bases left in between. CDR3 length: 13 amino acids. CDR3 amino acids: CASSPTGNQPQHF. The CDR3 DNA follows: TGTGCCAGCAGCCCGACAGGCAATCAGCCCCAGCATTTT.

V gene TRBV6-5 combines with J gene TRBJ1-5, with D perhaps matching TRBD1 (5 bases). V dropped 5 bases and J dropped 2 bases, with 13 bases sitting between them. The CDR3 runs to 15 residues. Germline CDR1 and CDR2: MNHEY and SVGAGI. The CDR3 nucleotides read TGTGCCAGCAGTCCCCTAGTAGGGGGCAATCAGCCCCAGCATTTT. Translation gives CASSPLVGGNQPQHF.

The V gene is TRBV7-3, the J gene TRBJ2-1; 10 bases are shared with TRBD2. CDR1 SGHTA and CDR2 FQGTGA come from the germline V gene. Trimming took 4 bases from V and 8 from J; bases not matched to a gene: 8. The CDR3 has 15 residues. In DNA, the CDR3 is TGTGCCAGCAGCTCCCGCAGCGGGGGGGCCTATGAGCAGTTCTTC. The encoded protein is CASSSRSGGAYEQFF.

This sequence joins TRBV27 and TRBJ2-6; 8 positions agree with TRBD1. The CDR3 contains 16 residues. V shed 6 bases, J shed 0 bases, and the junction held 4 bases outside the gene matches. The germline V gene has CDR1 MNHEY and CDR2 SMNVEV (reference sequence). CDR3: CASRLTGGSGANVLTF. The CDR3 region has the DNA TGTGCCAGCAGGCTTACAGGGGGCTCTGGGGCCAACGTCCTGACTTTC.

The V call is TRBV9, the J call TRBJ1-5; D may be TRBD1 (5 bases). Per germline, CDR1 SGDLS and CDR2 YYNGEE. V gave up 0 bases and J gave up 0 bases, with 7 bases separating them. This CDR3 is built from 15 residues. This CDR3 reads CASSVEGLSNQPQHF. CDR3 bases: TGTGCCAGCAGCGTAGAGGGGCTTAGCAATCAGCCCCAGCATTTT.

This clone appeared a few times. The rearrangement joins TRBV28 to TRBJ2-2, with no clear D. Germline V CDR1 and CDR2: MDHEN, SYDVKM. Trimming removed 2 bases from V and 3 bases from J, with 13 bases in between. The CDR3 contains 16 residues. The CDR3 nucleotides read TGTGCCAGCAGTTTAGTATCCCTTTTTGACACCGGGGAGCTGTTTTTT. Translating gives CASSLVSLFDTGELFF.

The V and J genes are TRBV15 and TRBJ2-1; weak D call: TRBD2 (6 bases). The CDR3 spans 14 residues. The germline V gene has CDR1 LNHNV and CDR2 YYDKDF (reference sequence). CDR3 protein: CAISLGGSYNEQFF. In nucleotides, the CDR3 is TGTGCGATCTCCCTGGGGGGCTCCTACAATGAGCAGTTCTTC.

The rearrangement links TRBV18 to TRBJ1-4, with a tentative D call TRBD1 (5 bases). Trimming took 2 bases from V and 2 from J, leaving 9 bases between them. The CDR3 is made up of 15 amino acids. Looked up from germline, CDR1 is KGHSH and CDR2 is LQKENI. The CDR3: CASSPWGSTNEKLFF. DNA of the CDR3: TGTGCCAGCTCACCATGGGGGAGCACTAATGAAAAACTGTTTTTT.

The CDR3: CATSYRGSGNTIYF. In nucleotides, the CDR3 is TGTGCCACCTCTTACAGGGGCTCTGGAAACACCATATATTTT. V usage is TRBV3-1 (or the pseudogene TRBV3-2) and J usage is TRBJ1-3, with 7 bases fitting TRBD1. Per germline, CDR1 LGHDT and CDR2 YNNKEL (reference sequence). This CDR3 comprises 14 residues. V was clipped by 10 bases and J by 0 bases; unmatched bases: 6.

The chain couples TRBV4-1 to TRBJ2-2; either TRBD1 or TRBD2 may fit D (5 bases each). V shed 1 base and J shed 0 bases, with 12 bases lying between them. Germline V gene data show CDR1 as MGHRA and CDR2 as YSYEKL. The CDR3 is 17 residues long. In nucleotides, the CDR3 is TGCGCCAGCAGCCAAGGAGTGTGGGGGACGAACACCGGGGAGCTGTTTTTT. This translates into CASSQGVWGTNTGELFF.

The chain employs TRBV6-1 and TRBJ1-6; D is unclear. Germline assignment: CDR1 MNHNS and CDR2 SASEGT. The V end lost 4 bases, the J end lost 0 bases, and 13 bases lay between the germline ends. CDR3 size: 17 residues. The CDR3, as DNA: TGTGCCAGCAGTGGACGGACGTCCAGCTCCTATAATTCACCCCTCCACTTT. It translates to CASSGRTSSSYNSPLHF.

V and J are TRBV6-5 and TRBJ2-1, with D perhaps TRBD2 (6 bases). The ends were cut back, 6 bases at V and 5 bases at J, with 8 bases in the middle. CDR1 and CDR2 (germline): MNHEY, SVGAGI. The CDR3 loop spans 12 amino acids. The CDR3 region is CASREGDNEQFF. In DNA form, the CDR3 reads TGTGCCAGCAGGGAGGGTGACAATGAGCAGTTCTTC.

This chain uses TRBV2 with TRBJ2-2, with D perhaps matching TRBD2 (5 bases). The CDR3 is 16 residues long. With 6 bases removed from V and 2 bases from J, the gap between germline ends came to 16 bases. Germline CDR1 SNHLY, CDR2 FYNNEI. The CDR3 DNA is TGTGCCAGCAGGGTCGGACTCCTGAAAAACACCGGGGAGCTGTTTTTT. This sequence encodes CASRVGLLKNTGELFF.

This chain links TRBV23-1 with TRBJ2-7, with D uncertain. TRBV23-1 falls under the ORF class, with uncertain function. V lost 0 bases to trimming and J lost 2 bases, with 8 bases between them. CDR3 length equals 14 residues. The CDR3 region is CASSQSGRAYEQYV. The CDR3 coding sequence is TGCGCCAGCAGTCAATCGGGCAGAGCCTACGAGCAGTACGTC.

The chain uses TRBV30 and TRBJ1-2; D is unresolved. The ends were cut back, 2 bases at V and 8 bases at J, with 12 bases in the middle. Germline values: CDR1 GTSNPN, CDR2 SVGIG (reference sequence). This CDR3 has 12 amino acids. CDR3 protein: CAWSNGVQGYTF. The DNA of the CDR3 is TGTGCCTGGAGTAACGGGGTCCAGGGCTACACCTTC.

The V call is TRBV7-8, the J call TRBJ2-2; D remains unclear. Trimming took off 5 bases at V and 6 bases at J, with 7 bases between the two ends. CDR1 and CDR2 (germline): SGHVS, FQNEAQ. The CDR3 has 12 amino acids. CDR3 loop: CASSLLPGELFF. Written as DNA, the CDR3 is TGTGCCAGCAGCCTTTTACCCGGGGAGCTGTTTTTT. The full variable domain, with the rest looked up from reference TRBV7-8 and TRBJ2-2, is GAGVSQSPRYKVAKRGQDVALRCDPISGHVSLFWYQQALGQGPEFLTYFQNEAQLDKSGLPSDRFFAERPEGSVSTLKIQRTQQEDSAVYLCASSLLPGELFFGEGSRLTVL.

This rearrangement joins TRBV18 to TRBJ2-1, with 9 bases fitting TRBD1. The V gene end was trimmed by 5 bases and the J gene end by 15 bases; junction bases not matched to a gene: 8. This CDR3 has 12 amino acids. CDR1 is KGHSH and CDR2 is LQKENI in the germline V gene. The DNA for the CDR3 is TGTGCCAGCTCAAGGACAGGGGAAGAGTGGTTCTTC. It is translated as CASSRTGEEWFF.

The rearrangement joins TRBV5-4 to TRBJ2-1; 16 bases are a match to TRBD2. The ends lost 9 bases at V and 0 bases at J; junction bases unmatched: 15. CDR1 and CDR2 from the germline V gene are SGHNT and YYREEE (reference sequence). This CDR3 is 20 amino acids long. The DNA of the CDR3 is TGTGCCACCTCACGTCAGGGACTAGCGGGAGGGCCGGGCTCCTACAATGAGCAGTTCTTC. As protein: CATSRQGLAGGPGSYNEQFF.